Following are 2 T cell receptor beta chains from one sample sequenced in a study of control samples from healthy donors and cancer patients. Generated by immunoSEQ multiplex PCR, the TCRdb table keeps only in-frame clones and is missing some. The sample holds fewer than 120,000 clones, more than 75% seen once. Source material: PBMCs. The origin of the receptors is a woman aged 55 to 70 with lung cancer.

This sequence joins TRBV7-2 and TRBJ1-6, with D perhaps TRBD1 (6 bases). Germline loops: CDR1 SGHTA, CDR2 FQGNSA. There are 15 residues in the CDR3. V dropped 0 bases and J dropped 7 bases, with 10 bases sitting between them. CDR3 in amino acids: CASSLATRGNSPLHF. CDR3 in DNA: TGTGCCAGCAGCTTAGCGACAAGGGGGAATTCACCCCTCCACTTT. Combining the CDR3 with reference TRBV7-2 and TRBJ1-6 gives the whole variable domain GAGVSQSPSNKVTEKGKDVELRCDPISGHTALYWYRQSLGQGLEFLIYFQGNSAPDKSGLPSDRFSAERTGGSVSTLTIQRTQQEDSAVYLCASSLATRGNSPLHFGNGTRLTVT.

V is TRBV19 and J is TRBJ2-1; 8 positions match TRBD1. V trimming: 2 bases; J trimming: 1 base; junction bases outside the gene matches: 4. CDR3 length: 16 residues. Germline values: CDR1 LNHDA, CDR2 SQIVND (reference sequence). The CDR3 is CASSIKQGASYNEQFF. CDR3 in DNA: TGTGCCAGTAGTATAAAGCAGGGGGCATCCTACAATGAGCAGTTCTTC.